This T cell receptor beta chain was recovered during a study of blood T cell repertoires in COVID-19. Original analysis: Amplification of reference gene primers was used by the study to estimate nucleated cell counts. This table comes from immunoSEQ multiplex PCR, and its TCRdb copy is limited to in-frame clones, with some not included. Clonal size and the V and J genes are those of that table, whereas D and trimming came from the DNA. The sample holds 100,000 or so clones, roughly 89% seen once. The germline V gene has CDR1 KGHSY and CDR2 FQNENV. Unmatched junction bases numbered 4, after V lost 0 bases and J lost 16 bases. CDR3 length: 13 residues.

The TCR sequence derives from a man in his 70s with acute or convalescent COVID-19. The sequenced sample was peripheral blood. V gene TRBV16 combines with J gene TRBJ1-6; TRBD1 agrees at 9 bases. The CDR3 sequence: CASSQSAGTGLHF. In nucleotides, the CDR3 is TGTGCCAGCAGCCAATCGGCGGGGACAGGGCTCCACTTT. The full variable domain, rest sourced from reference TRBV16 and TRBJ1-6, is GEEVAQTPKHLVRGEGQKAKLYCAPIKGHSYVFWYQQVLKNEFKFLISFQNENVFDETGMPKERFSAKCLPNSPCSLEIQATKLEDSAVYFCASSQSAGTGLHFGNGTRLTVT.